This TCR beta chain came from a study of tumour-infiltrating T cells in Burkitt lymphoma. Study details: Repertoire clonality predicted overall and progression-free survival.

This clone occurred a few times. Method: immunoSEQ multiplex PCR; TCRdb's copy keeps in-frame clones and lacks some. The table has 14,000 or so clones, around 30% seen once. The CDR3 spans 14 residues. V trimming: 5 bases; J trimming: 2 bases; junction bases outside the gene matches: 1. Germline V lookup: CDR1 LNHDA, CDR2 SQIVND (reference sequence). Material for sequencing was tumor tissue. The receptor comes from a human donor with diffuse large B-cell lymphoma. This chain joins TRBV19 and TRBJ1-5, with 9 bases matching TRBD1. The CDR3 region is CASSWDRGNQPQHF. The CDR3 nucleotides are TGTGCCAGTAGTTGGGACAGGGGCAATCAGCCCCAGCATTTT.